This T cell receptor beta chain was observed in a study of T cell repertoires in cytomegalovirus infection (dated 2019 in TCRdb). Background for the entire study: Donor HLA type was relevant to the analysis, as public TCR beta signatures indicated carriage of CMV infection together with the matching HLA type. The investigation overall reported the following: Cumulative frequency of public TCR beta family members discriminated carriers of CMV infection plus the relevant HLA type in this cohort and an independent 352-donor cohort. The ex vivo response was dominated by HLA-C-restricted CMV-specific TCR beta clonotypes, which also provided the single most frequent clonotype in two of eight donors.

The CDR3 covers 15 residues, taking in both the cysteine and the phenylalanine. The sequence is cut down to CDR3 DNA, 45 bases in frame from base 1. CDR1 and CDR2 are read off the germline V gene as SGHTA and FQGNSA. V is pared back by 1 base and J by 10 bases, with 16 bases lying between the germline termini. On this clonotype itself: Its antigen is currently not known. Base qualities are not recorded, but no much larger clone differs from it by a single base.

Sequenced on an Illumina HiSeq 1500. TCRdb applied fastp at Q25 and MiXCR to the public reads, then kept only in-frame beta chains. Duplicate CDR3 protein sequences are folded into a single record with the most common DNA and genes. The sample table contains some 400,000 distinct CDR3 sequences; only one count was recorded for over 15% of them. The top ten constitute 7.5% to 9% of the sample. This sequence originates from a human donor in good health (CMV status not recorded). Some clones in this sample may be carry-over from other donors' samples. The chain is assembled from TRBV7-2 and TRBJ1-4; no D gene is confidently identified. Material for sequencing was PBMCs. For the CDR3, the sequence is CASSLGGSVFGKLFF. Read as DNA, the sequence is TGTGCCAGCAGCTTAGGAGGGTCAGTTTTCGGAAAACTGTTTTTT. Here the CDR3 is joined to the reference TRBV7-2 and TRBJ1-4 genes, and the full variable domain is: GAGVSQSPSNKVTEKGKDVELRCDPISGHTALYWYRQSLGQGLEFLIYFQGNSAPDKSGLPSDRFSAERTGGSVSTLTIQRTQQEDSAVYLCASSLGGSVFGKLFFGSGTQLSVL.